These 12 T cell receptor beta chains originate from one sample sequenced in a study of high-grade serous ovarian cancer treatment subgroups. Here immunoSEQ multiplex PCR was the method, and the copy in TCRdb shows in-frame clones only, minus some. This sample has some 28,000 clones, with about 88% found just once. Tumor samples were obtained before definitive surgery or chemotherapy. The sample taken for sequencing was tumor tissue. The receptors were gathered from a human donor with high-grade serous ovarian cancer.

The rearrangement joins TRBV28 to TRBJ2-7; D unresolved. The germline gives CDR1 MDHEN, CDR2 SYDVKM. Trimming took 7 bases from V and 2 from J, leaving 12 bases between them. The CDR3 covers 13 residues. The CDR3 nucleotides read TGTGCCAGCAATGGACGGCCGACCTACGAGCAGTACTTC. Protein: CASNGRPTYEQYF.

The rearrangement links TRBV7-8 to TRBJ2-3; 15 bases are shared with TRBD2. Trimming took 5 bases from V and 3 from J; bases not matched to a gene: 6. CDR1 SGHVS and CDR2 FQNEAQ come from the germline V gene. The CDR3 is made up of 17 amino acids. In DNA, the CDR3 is TGTGCCAGCAGCACGGGACTAGCGGGAGGTTTAACAGATACGCAGTATTTT. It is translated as CASSTGLAGGLTDTQYF.

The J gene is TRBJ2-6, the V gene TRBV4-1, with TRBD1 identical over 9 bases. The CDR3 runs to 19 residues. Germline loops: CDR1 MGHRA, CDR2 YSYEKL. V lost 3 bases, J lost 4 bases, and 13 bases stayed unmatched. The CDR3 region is CASSHFVRGQGSGANVLTF. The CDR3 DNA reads TGCGCCAGCAGCCACTTTGTCCGAGGACAGGGGTCCGGGGCCAACGTCCTGACTTTC.

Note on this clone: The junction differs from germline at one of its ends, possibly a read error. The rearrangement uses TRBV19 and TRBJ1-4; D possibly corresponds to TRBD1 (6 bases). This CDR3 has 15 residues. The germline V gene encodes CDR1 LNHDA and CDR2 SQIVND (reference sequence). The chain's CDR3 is CATSPPGVGYEKLFF. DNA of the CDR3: TGTGCCACTAGTCCTCCAGGGGTGGGGTATGAAAAACTGTTTTTT.

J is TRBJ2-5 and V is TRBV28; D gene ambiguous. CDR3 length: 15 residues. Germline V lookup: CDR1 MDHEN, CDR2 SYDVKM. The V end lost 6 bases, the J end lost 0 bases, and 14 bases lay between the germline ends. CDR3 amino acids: CASRNQQGYQETQYF. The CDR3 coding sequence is TGTGCCAGCAGAAACCAACAAGGTTACCAAGAGACCCAGTACTTC.

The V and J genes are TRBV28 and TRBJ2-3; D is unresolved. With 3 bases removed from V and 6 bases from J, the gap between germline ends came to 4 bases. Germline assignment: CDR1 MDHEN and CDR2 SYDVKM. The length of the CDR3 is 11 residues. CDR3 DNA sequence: TGTGCCAGCAGTTTGGAGGATACGCAGTATTTT. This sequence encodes CASSLEDTQYF.

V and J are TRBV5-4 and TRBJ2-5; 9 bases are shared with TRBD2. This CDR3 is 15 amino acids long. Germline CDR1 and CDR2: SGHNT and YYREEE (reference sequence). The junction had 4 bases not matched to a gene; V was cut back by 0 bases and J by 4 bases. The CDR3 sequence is CASSLVGTSRETQYF. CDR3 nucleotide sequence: TGTGCCAGCAGCTTGGTGGGGACTAGCCGAGAGACCCAGTACTTC.

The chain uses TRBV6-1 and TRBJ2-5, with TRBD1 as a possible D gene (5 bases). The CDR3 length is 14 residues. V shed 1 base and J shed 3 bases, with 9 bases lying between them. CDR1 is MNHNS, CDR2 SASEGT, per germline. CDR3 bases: TGTGCCAGCAGTGAAGACAGGACCAAAGAGACCCAGTACTTC. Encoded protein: CASSEDRTKETQYF.

For the CDR3, the DNA is TGCGCCAGCAGCCCTGGGTCCCAGAGGCCTTATGGCTACACCTTC. This translates into CASSPGSQRPYGYTF. The gene calls are TRBV5-1 and TRBJ1-2; no firm D call. CDR3 length: 15 amino acids. Germline CDR1 reads SGHRS; CDR2 reads YFSETQ. The germline V and J ends were trimmed by 4 bases and 5 bases, with 18 bases remaining between them. Complete variable domain (other parts from reference TRBV5-1 and TRBJ1-2): KAGVTQTPRYLIKTRGQQVTLSCSPISGHRSVSWYQQTPGQGLQFLFEYFSETQRNKGNFPGRFSGRQFSNSRSEMNVSTLELGDSALYLCASSPGSQRPYGYTFGSGTRLTVV.

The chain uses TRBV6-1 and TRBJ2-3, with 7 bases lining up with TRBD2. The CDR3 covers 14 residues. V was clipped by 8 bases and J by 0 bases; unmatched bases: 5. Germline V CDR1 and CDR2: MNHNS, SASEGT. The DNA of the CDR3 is TGTGCCAGCTCCTCGGGGGGAAGCACAGATACGCAGTATTTT. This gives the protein CASSSGGSTDTQYF.

The CDR3 protein is CASRPTGGAGGAYEQYF. DNA of the CDR3: TGTGCCAGCAGACCCACGGGAGGAGCGGGAGGGGCCTACGAGCAGTACTTC. This chain uses TRBV27 with TRBJ2-7, with 10 bases aligning to TRBD2. The V gene end was trimmed by 6 bases and the J gene end by 2 bases; junction bases not matched to a gene: 13. The CDR3 loop spans 17 amino acids. Germline CDR1 and CDR2: MNHEY and SMNVEV (reference sequence).

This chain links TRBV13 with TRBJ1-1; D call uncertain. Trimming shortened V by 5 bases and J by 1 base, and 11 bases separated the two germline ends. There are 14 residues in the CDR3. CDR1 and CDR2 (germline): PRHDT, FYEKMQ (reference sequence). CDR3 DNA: TGTGCCAGCAGCGTCGGACGCAGGAACACTGAAGCTTTCTTT. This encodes CASSVGRRNTEAFF.